A single sample gave rise to the 18 T cell receptor beta chains below, sequenced in a study of T cell responses to AZD1222 COVID-19 vaccine. Using immunoSEQ multiplex PCR, the repertoire was profiled, and TCRdb retains in-frame clones only, with some absent. The data contain about 140,000 clones, around 92% of them singletons. Sequenced here: peripheral blood, sampled 28 days after the second AZD1222 dose. Source of these receptors: an adult who received the AZD1222 COVID-19 vaccine.

The chain couples TRBV27 to TRBJ2-3, with D possibly called TRBD1 or TRBD2 (5 bases each). The V end was cut by 1 base, the J end by 9 bases, with 14 bases between. Germline values: CDR1 MNHEY, CDR2 SMNVEV (reference sequence). This CDR3 region has 14 residues. The CDR3 DNA is TGTGCCAGCAGTTTATTGGGCCGGGGCCAGACGCAGTATTTT. Protein sequence: CASSLLGRGQTQYF.

The V and J genes are TRBV28 and TRBJ1-4, with D maybe TRBD1 (6 bases). The CDR3 spans 16 residues. Germline CDR1 reads MDHEN; CDR2 reads SYDVKM. The V and J ends lost 5 bases and 0 bases respectively, with 13 bases between them. CDR3 loop: CASSPKRGATNEKLFF. The CDR3 DNA reads as TGTGCCAGCAGTCCTAAAAGGGGGGCAACTAATGAAAAACTGTTTTTT.

The V call is TRBV30, the J call TRBJ1-1; D is ambiguous. The germline gives CDR1 GTSNPN, CDR2 SVGIG (reference sequence). Trimming removed 3 bases at V and 0 bases at J, with 11 bases between. The CDR3 extends over 14 amino acids. The CDR3 region is CAWSFGRLNTEAFF. The CDR3, as DNA: TGTGCCTGGAGCTTCGGCAGATTGAACACTGAAGCTTTCTTT.

The chain links TRBV10-3 to TRBJ1-5; possibly TRBD1 for D (5 bases). Germline assignment: CDR1 ENHRY and CDR2 SYGVKD. CDR3 length equals 15 residues. Between the trimmed V and J ends, which lost 5 bases and 1 base, there was a span of 12 bases. CDR3: CAISRRDLSNQPQHF. The CDR3 nucleotides read TGTGCCATCAGTCGGCGGGACCTCAGCAATCAGCCCCAGCATTTT.

The CDR3 bases are TGTGCCAGTCCCACTAGCGCTAGAATGGATACGCAGTATTTT. The encoded protein is CASPTSARMDTQYF. The V gene is TRBV28, the J gene TRBJ2-3; TRBD2 matches 7 bases. CDR3 length: 14 amino acids. The V segment lost 9 bases and the J segment 6 bases; nucleotides outside the gene matches: 12. The germline gives CDR1 MDHEN, CDR2 SYDVKM. Full variable domain (remainder filled in from reference TRBV28 and TRBJ2-3): DVKVTQSSRYLVKRTGEKVFLECVQDMDHENMFWYRQDPGLGLRLIYFSYDVKMKEKGDIPEGYSVSREKKERFSLILESASTNQTSMYLCASPTSARMDTQYFGPGTRLTVL.

The genes are TRBV6-5 and TRBJ2-1, with 9 bases lining up with TRBD2. The V gene's germline CDR1 is MNHEY and CDR2 SVGAGI. Trimming at V came to 6 bases and at J to 6 bases, leaving 9 bases not matched to a gene. CDR3 length: 15 residues. The CDR3 is CASRQAGGRGNEQFF. The CDR3 nucleotides are TGTGCCAGCAGGCAAGCGGGAGGAAGGGGCAATGAGCAGTTCTTC.

V and J are TRBV28 and TRBJ1-3; tentatively, D is TRBD1 (5 bases). Germline V gene lookup returns CDR1 MDHEN and CDR2 SYDVKM. V lost 7 bases and J 3 bases, leaving 13 bases between the germline ends. This CDR3 has 14 amino acids. This CDR3 reads CASILGANGNTIYF. The CDR3 nucleotides read TGTGCCAGCATCCTAGGGGCGAATGGAAACACCATATATTTT.

This clone showed up just once. The rearrangement links TRBV10-3 to TRBJ2-5; unclear D gene. Germline assignment: CDR1 ENHRY and CDR2 SYGVKD. The CDR3 sequence is 15 residues long. V was cut by 5 bases and J by 0 bases, with 13 bases left in between. DNA for the CDR3: TGTGCCATCAGTCCGACTGGCCAGTACCAAGAGACCCAGTACTTC. It translates to CAISPTGQYQETQYF.

This rearrangement joins TRBV3-1 (or the pseudogene TRBV3-2) to TRBJ2-7; D might be TRBD2 (6 bases). The CDR3 length is 14 residues. Trimming left V 2 bases short and J 6 bases short, with 14 bases between. CDR1 is LGHDT and CDR2 is YNNKEL in the germline V gene (reference sequence). This CDR3 reads CASSQYRRGGEQYF. For the CDR3, the DNA is TGTGCCAGCAGCCAATACCGGCGGGGTGGCGAGCAGTACTTC.

The CDR3 region is CASSGRLADSSYEQYF. CDR3 DNA: TGTGCCAGCTCAGGCCGACTAGCGGACAGCTCCTACGAGCAGTACTTC. The rearrangement joins TRBV18 to TRBJ2-7, with 9 bases that match TRBD2. Germline V gene sequence: CDR1 KGHSH, CDR2 LQKENI. V trimming: 5 bases; J trimming: 0 bases; junction bases outside the gene matches: 8. The CDR3 totals 16 residues. Full variable domain (rest looked up from reference TRBV18 and TRBJ2-7): NAGVMQNPRHLVRRRGQEARLRCSPMKGHSHVYWYRQLPEEGLKFMVYLQKENIIDESGMPKERFSAEFPKEGPSILRIQQVVRGDSAAYFCASSGRLADSSYEQYFGPGTRLTVT.

This rearrangement joins TRBV29-1 to TRBJ2-7; the D call may be TRBD1 or TRBD2 (5 bases each). With 4 bases removed from V and 2 bases from J, the gap between germline ends came to 12 bases. Germline assignment: CDR1 SQVTM and CDR2 ANQGSEA. The CDR3 consists of 13 residues. This CDR3 is CSVGDGPTYEQYF. CDR3 in DNA: TGCAGCGTTGGGGACGGTCCTACCTACGAGCAGTACTTC.

The J gene is TRBJ1-1, the V gene TRBV19; D remains unclear. CDR1 is LNHDA and CDR2 is SQIVND in the germline V gene (reference sequence). The CDR3 length is 13 residues. V shed 3 bases and J shed 1 base, with 6 bases lying between them. For the CDR3, the DNA is TGTGCCAGTAGTATCAAGGAGAACACTGAAGCTTTCTTT. The encoded protein is CASSIKENTEAFF.

The chain joins TRBV28 to TRBJ2-7; D uncertain. The CDR3 loop spans 16 amino acids. Germline assignment: CDR1 MDHEN and CDR2 SYDVKM. Trimming removed 5 bases from V and 0 bases from J, with 17 bases in between. In nucleotides, the CDR3 is TGTGCCAGCAGTCCAACTCCAGGTTCAGCCTCCTACGAGCAGTACTTC. Protein: CASSPTPGSASYEQYF.

The chain has TRBV10-3 and TRBJ2-3, with D perhaps TRBD1 (6 bases). V was shortened by 5 bases and J by 0 bases, with 12 bases between the two germline ends. Germline V lookup: CDR1 ENHRY, CDR2 SYGVKD. The CDR3 is made up of 15 amino acids. CDR3 in amino acids: CAISYRDTSTDTQYF. The CDR3 bases are TGTGCCATCAGTTACCGGGACACTAGCACAGATACGCAGTATTTT.

V is TRBV3-1 (or the pseudogene TRBV3-2) and J is TRBJ1-2; 10 bases fit TRBD1. This CDR3 region has 16 residues. V lost 0 bases, J lost 8 bases, and 9 bases stayed unmatched. Germline assignment: CDR1 LGHDT and CDR2 YNNKEL (reference sequence). The CDR3 reads CASSQDRGDRGRGYTF. The CDR3, as DNA: TGTGCCAGCAGCCAAGATCGGGGGGACAGGGGCCGAGGCTACACCTTC.

The chain couples TRBV28 to TRBJ2-7; D possibly matches TRBD1 or TRBD2 (5 bases each). Germline-derived CDR1 and CDR2 are MDHEN and SYDVKM. V was trimmed by 4 bases and J by 3 bases, leaving 13 bases between them. CDR3 length: 14 residues. CDR3 bases: TGTGCCAGCAGTTATTATGGGACCAGCTACGAGCAGTACTTC. Translated: CASSYYGTSYEQYF.

CDR3 in amino acids: CAWSDRVHGYTF. The CDR3 coding sequence is TGTGCCTGGAGCGACAGGGTCCATGGCTACACCTTC. The chain combines TRBV30 with TRBJ1-2, with 7 positions matching TRBD1. Germline trimming cut 3 bases from V and 6 bases from J; bases unmatched to any gene: 4. The CDR3 runs to 12 residues. Per the germline V gene, CDR1 is GTSNPN and CDR2 is SVGIG (reference sequence).

This rearrangement joins TRBV6-5 to TRBJ2-5; D ambiguous. Between the trimmed V and J ends, which lost 5 bases and 5 bases, there was a span of 9 bases. This CDR3 comprises 12 residues. Germline V gives CDR1 MNHEY, CDR2 SVGAGI. In nucleotides, the CDR3 is TGTGCCAGCAGTCCCCCCGGGGAGACCCAGTACTTC. Protein sequence: CASSPPGETQYF.